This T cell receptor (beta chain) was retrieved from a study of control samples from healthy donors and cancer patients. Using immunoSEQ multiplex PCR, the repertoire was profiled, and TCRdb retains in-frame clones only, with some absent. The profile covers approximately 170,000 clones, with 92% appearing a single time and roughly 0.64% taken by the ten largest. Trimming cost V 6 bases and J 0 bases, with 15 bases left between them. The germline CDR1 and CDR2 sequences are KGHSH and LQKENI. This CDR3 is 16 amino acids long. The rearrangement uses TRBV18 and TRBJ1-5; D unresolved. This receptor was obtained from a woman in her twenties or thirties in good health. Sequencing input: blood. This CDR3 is CASSPSFTSSNQPQHF. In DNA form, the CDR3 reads TGTGCCAGCTCCCCAAGTTTTACATCTAGCAATCAGCCCCAGCATTTT.